These T cell receptor beta chains were read from a single sample in a study of cytomegalovirus exposure and HLA in healthy donors. TCRdb keeps only in-frame clones here, not all; method: immunoSEQ multiplex PCR. The sample has around 140,000 clones, around 78% seen once. Sequenced material: PBMCs. Every receptor here comes from a woman between 18 and 30 years old in good health and CMV-seronegative. CDR3s include the opening cysteine and the closing phenylalanine or tryptophan. A D gene is named only where the DNA matches it firmly. Size values are once, few and many counts, or a class for expanded clones, and some rows have none.

-,TRBJ1-5,TRBV2,-,TGTGCCACCAGGGTGAGCGGCAATCAGCCCCAGCATTTT,CATRVSGNQPQHF
-,TRBJ2-3,TRBV12-5,TRBD2,TGTGCTAGTGGTCTGACTAGCGGGGGCCTAATTACCCAAGGTAGCACAGATACGCAGTATTTT,CASGLTSGGLITQGSTDTQYF
once,TRBJ1-5,TRBV5-8,-,TGTGCCAGCAGCTTGGAGGAACAGGCCCAGCCCCAGCATTTT,CASSLEEQAQPQHF
-,TRBJ1-1,TRBV7-9,-,TGTTCCAGCAGCTTAGGCCGGCGGACGGGGGACACTGAAGCTTTCTTT,CSSSLGRRTGDTEAFF
-,TRBJ2-5,TRBV18,-,TGTGCCAGCTCACCACGAGGCAGGGGAGAGACCCAGTACTTC,CASSPRGRGETQYF
-,TRBJ2-5,TRBV7-9,TRBD1,TGTGCCAGCATCTTCGGACAGGGGGCGGTTGAGACCCAGTACTTC,CASIFGQGAVETQYF
-,TRBJ2-2,TRBV5-1,-,TGCGCCAGCAGCTCCATCGAGGGGGAGCTGTTTTTT,CASSSIEGELFF
-,TRBJ2-3,TRBV6-5,TRBD2,TGTGCCAGCAGCGAAAGCGGGGGAGATACGCAGTATTTT,CASSESGGDTQYF
-,TRBJ1-1,TRBV10-3,-,TGTGCCATCTCTACCGGGGGGGGGAACACTGAAGCTTTCTTT,CAISTGGGNTEAFF
-,TRBJ1-1,TRBV7-2,TRBD1,TGTGCCAGCAGTCGGGACAGGGGGCATGCTTTCTTT,CASSRDRGHAFF
-,TRBJ2-1,TRBV27,-,TGTGCCAGCCGAGGGCTCCTCTACAATGAGCAGTTCTTC,CASRGLLYNEQFF